This T cell receptor beta chain comes out of a study of T cell repertoires in cytomegalovirus infection. Study overall: CMV infection plus the matching HLA type was flagged by public TCR beta signatures.

Study-wide results and caveats: Clonotypes of TCR beta that were HLA-C-restricted and CMV-specific dominated the ex vivo response. There were carriers of CMV plus the relevant HLA, and cumulative public TCR beta family frequency identified them.

The length of the CDR3 is 12 residues. Germline V lookup: CDR1 MNHNS, CDR2 SASEGT. V was clipped by 5 bases and J by 6 bases; unmatched bases: 2. TCRdb itself ran the reads through MiXCR, one entry per CDR3 protein. The data hold 250,000 to 300,000 distinct CDR3 sequences, with about 18% observed a single time. This clonotype showed up many times. Antigen: not known. The chain is built from TRBV6-1 and TRBJ1-1; 8 bases match TRBD1. The sequencing input was CD8+ T cells from PBMCs. The sequence derives from a human donor in good health (CMV status not recorded). Some clones in this sample may be carry-over from other donors' samples. The CDR3, as DNA: TGTGCCAGCAGTTCAGGGGGCCCTGAAGCTTTCTTT. This encodes CASSSGGPEAFF.